This TCR beta chain was identified in a study of shared clonotypes between healthy human individuals. Study as a whole: A donor's plate count was three for CD4 naive and three for CD4 memory; CD8 naive had two and CD8 memory one.

This CDR3 has 14 amino acids. The ends were cut back, 6 bases at V and 5 bases at J, with 17 bases in the middle. The germline gives CDR1 MNHEY, CDR2 SVGAGI. Study results and caveats: Across subsets, estimated richness was generally greater for naive than for memory populations.

The method was immunoSEQ multiplex PCR; TCRdb's version includes in-frame clones alone and lacks a portion of them. The repertoire holds 1,500,000 or so clones, with around 98.5% as singletons. Concerning this clone: The antigen is unknown.

The chain has TRBV6-5 and TRBJ2-7; D is possibly TRBD1 (6 bases). This sequence originates from a man aged 30-40 years in good health. Sequencing input: naive CD4+ T cells sorted from blood. Stated subset: CD45RA+ positively selected. The CDR3 sequence is CASSVDRSFHEQYF. The CDR3 DNA follows: TGTGCCAGCAGCGTAGACAGGTCTTTCCACGAGCAGTACTTC.